The present T cell receptor (beta chain) was sequenced within a study of CD8 T cells in ankylosing spondylitis. Regarding the study as a whole: Earlier reports found some motif variants in synovial fluid and blood in reactive arthritis. Within ankylosing spondylitis blood, a TCR beta motif made up of eight highly homologous variants appeared to be characteristic. There was reportedly significant enrichment of clones that were disease-linked in matched ankylosing spondylitis synovial fluid.

Quantitative barcoded 5'-RACE was used to prepare TCR beta libraries. TCRdb reprocessed the 5' RACE reads via MiXCR and lists one record per CDR3 protein. The sample holds 50,000 to 65,000 distinct CDR3 sequences; roughly 7.4% are singletons and the top ten take around 7.8%. The table lists this clonotype with a few counts. Its target is not known. Sequenced material: blood, either unsorted or a sorted T cell fraction (not recorded which). This receptor was taken from a female donor with ankylosing spondylitis or in good health (not recorded which).

The CDR3 loop reads CASRSRQGKFF. Written as DNA, the CDR3 is TGTGCCAGCAGATCAAGACAGGGGAAGTTCTTC. This chain connects TRBV7-6 to TRBJ2-1; 8 bases are shared with TRBD1. The CDR3 covers 11 residues. CDR1 is SGHVS and CDR2 is FNYEAQ in the germline V gene. J gave up 14 bases and V 6 bases, and 6 bases lay outside the gene matches.